This T cell receptor (beta chain) appears in the sequencing data of a study of technical replicates of blood from a few donors. In germline, CDR1 is SGHRS, CDR2 YFSETQ. V was clipped by 3 bases and J by 5 bases; unmatched bases: 8. This CDR3 has 17 amino acids. Assay: immunoSEQ multiplex PCR; the TCRdb copy retains only in-frame clones and omits some. The sample consists of around 83,000 clones, 94% of them appearing once. The sequence came from a human donor in good health. Material: T cells isolated from PBMCs. The V call is TRBV5-1, the J call TRBJ2-5; 15 positions agree with TRBD2. CDR3 in amino acids: CASSYGTSGGLRETQYF. In DNA, the CDR3 is TGCGCCAGCAGCTACGGGACTAGCGGGGGGCTACGGGAGACCCAGTACTTC.